Sequencing of this T cell receptor beta chain was carried out in a study of blood T cells in healthy people across ages. Study conclusions and caveats: Naive T cell percentage by flow cytometry tracked strongly with beta diversity.

A second PCR, run for roughly 7 to 11 cycles, used a sample-barcoded 5' primer plus a J-beta primer mix. At least 2.5 million CDR3-containing paired-end reads were obtained per sample. Using its own MiXCR run on the 5' RACE reads, TCRdb lists one record per CDR3 protein. This table holds some 1.8 million distinct CDR3 sequences, about 39% found once. Germline V gene data show CDR1 as KGHSH and CDR2 as LQKENI. The V end was cut by 5 bases, the J end by 8 bases, with 21 bases between. The CDR3 runs 15 residues. In the case of this clonotype: Its specificity is not known.

The TCR comes from a human donor in good health. Source material: blood. The genes are TRBV18 and TRBJ1-2; tentatively, D is TRBD1 (6 bases). CDR3 protein: CASSSILGQGYGYTF. The DNA of the CDR3 is TGTGCCAGCTCATCTATCCTGGGCCAGGGGTACGGCTACACCTTC.